These 15 T cell receptor beta chains share one sample of origin, sequenced in a study of T cell repertoires in cytomegalovirus infection. Each CDR3 protein is one row after TCRdb ran MiXCR on the reads. The sample records approximately 770,000 distinct CDR3 sequences, 25% to 35% being singletons. Their cognate antigens are unknown. Material: cultured CD8+ T cells from PBMCs, obtained from culture after CMV antigen stimulation. These receptors originate from a human donor in good health (CMV status not recorded). Some clones in this sample may be carry-over from other donors' samples.

The chain links TRBV5-1 to TRBJ1-1; D not certain. V lost 4 bases and J 4 bases, leaving 11 bases between the germline ends. The CDR3 loop spans 13 amino acids. The V gene's germline CDR1 is SGHRS and CDR2 YFSETQ. Here the CDR3 reads CASSRLSGTEAFF. In DNA form, the CDR3 reads TGCGCCAGCAGCCGTCTCAGTGGCACTGAAGCTTTCTTT.

This chain links TRBV7-6 with TRBJ1-1; D is uncertain. CDR3 length: 15 residues. Germline V lookup: CDR1 SGHVS, CDR2 FNYEAQ. Trimming took off 3 bases at V and 0 bases at J, with 11 bases between the two ends. CDR3 sequence reads: CASSLSGRVNTEAFF. Written as DNA, the CDR3 is TGTGCCAGCAGCTTGTCCGGGCGTGTGAACACTGAAGCTTTCTTT.

The chain is built from TRBV27 and TRBJ1-1; D is uncertain. V lost 2 bases to trimming and J lost 5 bases, with 15 bases between them. The CDR3 contains 15 residues. Germline V gene sequence: CDR1 MNHEY, CDR2 SMNVEV (reference sequence). The CDR3 loop reads CASSLEWPAETEAFF. The CDR3 nucleotides read TGTGCCAGCAGTTTAGAGTGGCCCGCAGAGACTGAAGCTTTCTTT.

This clonotype was observed a few times. The rearrangement joins TRBV28 to TRBJ1-2, with D possibly TRBD1 on 6 matching bases. CDR3 length equals 11 residues. The V end was cut by 2 bases, the J end by 10 bases, with 8 bases between. Germline values: CDR1 MDHEN, CDR2 SYDVKM. The CDR3 sequence is CASSLNRAYTF. In DNA form, the CDR3 reads TGTGCCAGCAGTTTAAACAGGGCCTACACCTTC.

The sample holds a few counts of this clonotype. The V call is TRBV4-1, the J call TRBJ2-2; unclear D gene. This CDR3 is built from 14 residues. Germline CDR1 and CDR2: MGHRA and YSYEKL. V was shortened by 1 base and J by 0 bases, with 3 bases between the two germline ends. The CDR3 DNA follows: TGCGCCAGCAGCCAAGTGGCGAACACCGGGGAGCTGTTTTTT. It yields the protein CASSQVANTGELFF.

In this sample, this clonotype turned up many times. This chain connects TRBV27 to TRBJ1-1, with D tentatively TRBD1 (6 bases). Germline V gene data show CDR1 as MNHEY and CDR2 as SMNVEV (reference sequence). The length of the CDR3 is 14 residues. V was trimmed by 5 bases and J by 0 bases, leaving 10 bases between them. The CDR3 sequence: CASSGQGLNTEAFF. CDR3 DNA sequence: TGTGCCAGCAGTGGGCAGGGGTTGAACACTGAAGCTTTCTTT.

This clonotype was observed a single time. The chain carries TRBV6-5 and TRBJ1-1, with no clear D. CDR3 length: 15 residues. From germline, CDR1 is MNHEY and CDR2 SVGAGI. Deletions cut 0 bases from V and 5 bases from J, with 13 bases between. For the CDR3, the DNA is TGTGCCAGCAGTTACTCGAAATATGAGTGGACTGAAGCTTTCTTT. Protein: CASSYSKYEWTEAFF.

V gene TRBV28 combines with J gene TRBJ1-5; 10 nucleotides align to TRBD1. Germline values: CDR1 MDHEN, CDR2 SYDVKM. The CDR3 covers 15 residues. Trimming removed 5 bases from V and 6 bases from J; junction bases left unmatched: 7. The DNA for the CDR3 is TGTGCCAGCAGTCCCTTCGGACAGGGGGGTCAGCCCCAGCATTTT. It translates to CASSPFGQGGQPQHF.

This clonotype was seen a few times. The chain links TRBV6-1 to TRBJ2-2; D may be TRBD1 (5 bases). Germline V lookup: CDR1 MNHNS, CDR2 SASEGT. Trimming took off 2 bases at V and 8 bases at J, with 12 bases between the two ends. CDR3 length: 14 amino acids. The CDR3 DNA follows: TGTGCCAGCAGTGAATTGGGTGGGGCTGGGGAGCTGTTTTTT. Translation gives CASSELGGAGELFF.

This clonotype was detected ten times or more. The chain joins TRBV23-1 to TRBJ2-2; D could derive from TRBD1 or TRBD2 (5 bases each). TRBV23-1 is an ORF; its function is uncertain. The CDR3 is made up of 18 amino acids. Trimming removed 3 bases from V and 1 base from J, with 18 bases in between. The CDR3: CASSHSGARDRNTGELFF. CDR3 DNA sequence: TGCGCCAGCAGTCATTCGGGCGCTCGGGACCGGAACACCGGGGAGCTGTTTTTT.

This clonotype was counted at least ten times. CDR3 amino acids: CASSFPPGTVYNEQFF. The CDR3 nucleotides are TGTGCCAGCAGTTTTCCCCCCGGGACAGTCTACAATGAGCAGTTCTTC. The genes are TRBV7-2 and TRBJ2-1, with TRBD1 matching 7 bases. Germline loops: CDR1 SGHTA, CDR2 FQGNSA. J gave up 3 bases and V 6 bases, and 11 bases lay outside the gene matches. CDR3 length: 16 amino acids.

This sequence joins TRBV4-1 and TRBJ1-2, with unresolved D. V dropped 0 bases and J dropped 4 bases, with 12 bases sitting between them. Germline V CDR1 and CDR2: MGHRA, YSYEKL. CDR3 length: 15 amino acids. DNA of the CDR3: TGCGCCAGCAGCCAAGAAAATGGGCCCAGCTATGGCTACACCTTC. This codes for CASSQENGPSYGYTF.

This clonotype was seen at least ten times. V gene TRBV12-3 or TRBV12-4 combines with J gene TRBJ2-7; D is perhaps TRBD2 (7 bases). The CDR3 extends over 15 amino acids. Trimming stripped 3 bases from V and 0 bases from J, with 12 bases between. CDR3 residues: CASSFRGGSSYEQYV. CDR3 in DNA: TGTGCCAGCAGTTTTAGGGGGGGAAGCTCCTACGAGCAGTACGTC.

This clonotype is judged medium-sized (0.01 to 0.1%). The rearrangement links TRBV6-1 to TRBJ2-3; 13 bases map to TRBD2. V shed 6 bases and J 5 bases; nucleotides not matched to a gene: 11. CDR1 and CDR2 from the germline V gene are MNHNS and SASEGT. This CDR3 has 17 amino acids. The CDR3 DNA reads TGTGCCAGCAGGCGGACTAGCGGGGGCCCCGCGGGAGATACGCAGTATTTT. Amino acids: CASRRTSGGPAGDTQYF.

V and J are TRBV6-1 and TRBJ2-1; D gene uncertain. The germline CDR1 and CDR2 sequences are MNHNS and SASEGT. V was pared by 6 bases and J by 4 bases, with 10 bases between. The CDR3 has 13 residues. CDR3 in amino acids: CASSPLTYNEQFF. For the CDR3, the DNA is TGTGCCAGCAGCCCTCTGACTTACAATGAGCAGTTCTTC.